Presented here are 25 T cell receptor beta chains from one specimen sequenced in a study of T-cell reconstitution after alpha-beta-depleted transplantation in children. TCRbeta library construction was performed incorporating unique molecular identifiers. From the PCR reads, TCRdb called clonotypes with MiXCR, one entry per CDR3 protein. In the table there are some 550,000 distinct CDR3 sequences, 15% to 20% of which are singletons. Sequences were derived from PBMCs from the stem cell graft donor, sampled from the stem cell graft. Source of these receptors: a human donor who donated a stem cell graft to a child with acute lymphoblastic leukemia.

The genes are TRBV6-5 and TRBJ2-7, with 10 bases fitting TRBD2. Unmatched junction bases numbered 16, after V lost 5 bases and J lost 9 bases. Germline V lookup: CDR1 MNHEY, CDR2 SVGAGI. The CDR3 has 16 residues. Here the CDR3 reads CASSRRRGTSVPSQYF. The CDR3 region has the DNA TGTGCCAGCAGTCGGAGGAGAGGGACTAGCGTCCCGTCGCAGTACTTC.

V and J are TRBV14 and TRBJ2-7; TRBD2 is a possible D gene (6 bases). This CDR3 has 14 amino acids. Trimming cost V 6 bases and J 0 bases, with 12 bases left between them. Germline CDR1 and CDR2: SGHDN and FVKESK. The CDR3 bases are TGTGCCAGCAGGTTCGGGGGAGCCTCCTACGAGCAGTACTTC. Translation: CASRFGGASYEQYF.

The V call is TRBV24-1, the J call TRBJ2-1, with unresolved D. Germline CDR1 is KGHDR and CDR2 is SFDVKD. V gave up 3 bases and J gave up 0 bases, with 8 bases separating them. The CDR3 covers 15 residues. DNA for the CDR3: TGTGCCACCAGTGATCGGTGGGCCTCCTACAATGAGCAGTTCTTC. This translates into CATSDRWASYNEQFF.

J is TRBJ1-2 and V is TRBV5-1, with D hard to call. The germline V gene has CDR1 SGHRS and CDR2 YFSETQ. Trimming left V 2 bases short and J 0 bases short, with 8 bases between. This CDR3 region has 14 residues. The CDR3 region has the DNA TGCGCCAGCAGCTTACGGGAGGCTAACTATGGCTACACCTTC. As protein: CASSLREANYGYTF.

This clonotype showed up just a few times. This chain connects TRBV18 to TRBJ1-1; 7 nucleotides line up with TRBD1. V was pared by 1 base and J by 3 bases, with 5 bases of the junction left unmatched. The CDR3 is 15 residues long. The V gene's germline CDR1 is KGHSH and CDR2 LQKENI. CDR3 residues: CASSPRQGGYTEAFF. The CDR3 nucleotides read TGTGCCAGCTCACCACGCCAGGGGGGATACACTGAAGCTTTCTTT.

This clonotype occurred a few times. The genes are TRBV27 and TRBJ2-2; a weak D match, TRBD2 (6 bases). The V gene lost 6 bases and the J gene lost 8 bases, with 16 bases spanning the gap. The CDR3 spans 14 residues. The germline V gene has CDR1 MNHEY and CDR2 SMNVEV (reference sequence). This chain's CDR3 is CASSPGGAQGELFF. The CDR3 DNA reads TGTGCCAGCAGCCCCGGAGGGGCCCAGGGGGAGCTGTTTTTT.

This clonotype has more than one count but fewer than ten. J is TRBJ2-5 and V is TRBV9; D gene ambiguous. V was trimmed by 0 bases and J by 0 bases, leaving 6 bases between them. CDR3 length: 14 residues. Per germline, CDR1 SGDLS and CDR2 YYNGEE. CDR3 loop: CASSVGGNQETQYF. The CDR3, as DNA: TGTGCCAGCAGCGTAGGTGGTAACCAAGAGACCCAGTACTTC.

The V and J genes are TRBV4-2 and TRBJ2-7, with D tentatively TRBD1 (5 bases). V was shortened by 5 bases and J by 6 bases, with 17 bases between the two germline ends. Per germline, CDR1 LGHNA and CDR2 YNFKEQ. The CDR3 spans 14 residues. The DNA of the CDR3 is TGTGCCAGCAGCGAACGACAGAAAAGTGGCGAGCAGTACTTC. Its translation: CASSERQKSGEQYF.

Only a few counts were recorded for this clonotype. This chain links TRBV6-1 with TRBJ2-1; D not resolved. V was trimmed by 4 bases and J by 10 bases, leaving 23 bases between them. Germline V gene data show CDR1 as MNHNS and CDR2 as SASEGT. The CDR3 length is 16 residues. The CDR3 is CASSGLKYETVGEQFF. As DNA, the CDR3 is TGTGCCAGCAGTGGCCTCAAGTACGAGACTGTAGGAGAGCAGTTCTTC.

The chain has TRBV12-3 or TRBV12-4 and TRBJ2-3, with TRBD2 matching 8 bases. Losses at the gene ends were 6 bases for V and 2 bases for J; bases not matched to a gene: 7. The CDR3 loop spans 15 amino acids. The DNA for the CDR3 is TGTGCCAGCAGAAATAGCGGGGTCCACACAGATACGCAGTATTTT. Translating it yields CASRNSGVHTDTQYF.

This chain connects TRBV15 to TRBJ1-5; TRBD1 matches at 7 bases. The ends lost 4 bases at V and 7 bases at J; junction bases unmatched: 10. The CDR3 spans 15 residues. Germline CDR1 and CDR2: LNHNV and YYDKDF (reference sequence). CDR3 bases: TGTGCCACCAGCACCACAGGGGAAGGATACCAGCCCCAGCATTTT. Translated, it gives CATSTTGEGYQPQHF.

This clonotype was counted between two and nine times. The chain combines TRBV27 with TRBJ1-5; TRBD1 is a possible D gene (6 bases). V was pared by 2 bases and J by 4 bases, with 9 bases between. In germline, CDR1 is MNHEY, CDR2 SMNVEV (reference sequence). The CDR3 has 14 residues. Here the CDR3 reads CASSLRGRNQPQHF. The DNA of the CDR3 is TGTGCCAGCAGTTTACGGGGGCGGAATCAGCCCCAGCATTTT.

This clonotype turned up a few times. The chain carries TRBV20-1 and TRBJ2-7; no reliable D call. V lost 0 bases and J lost 0, with 6 bases in between. The CDR3 loop spans 13 amino acids. CDR1 and CDR2 from the germline V gene are DFQATT and SNEGSKA (reference sequence). The CDR3 is CSARDSSSYEQYF. The CDR3 DNA reads TGCAGTGCTAGAGATTCCAGCTCCTACGAGCAGTACTTC.

The chain carries TRBV7-6 and TRBJ2-7; 11 positions match TRBD2. Losses at the gene ends were 1 base for V and 2 bases for J; bases not matched to a gene: 4. This CDR3 contains 16 residues. Germline V gives CDR1 SGHVS, CDR2 FNYEAQ. CDR3 amino acids: CASSLVIAGGPYEQYF. CDR3 DNA sequence: TGTGCCAGCAGCTTAGTCATAGCGGGAGGGCCCTACGAGCAGTACTTC.

This clonotype was found a few times. The chain carries TRBV21-1 and TRBJ2-5; the table calls TRBD2, which could not be checked here. TRBV21-1 is a recognized pseudogene. The CDR3 is 19 amino acids. CDR3 nucleotide sequence: TGTGCCAGCAGCAAGCGTCCCGGGACTAGCGGGCGACATCTAGAGACCCAGTACTTC. This encodes CASSKRPGTSGRHLETQYF.

The table lists this clonotype with a few counts. CDR3 in amino acids: CASSSEGVSYEQYF. The CDR3 DNA reads TGTGCCAGCAGTTCTGAAGGGGTTTCCTACGAGCAGTACTTC. The chain employs TRBV9 and TRBJ2-7, with D tentatively TRBD1 (5 bases). Trimming shortened V by 5 bases and J by 1 base, and 13 bases separated the two germline ends. This CDR3 comprises 14 residues. Per germline, CDR1 SGDLS and CDR2 YYNGEE.

This clonotype has a handful of counts. The rearrangement links TRBV29-1 to TRBJ2-1; the match to TRBD2 covers 8 bases. This CDR3 spans 14 amino acids. CDR1 SQVTM and CDR2 ANQGSEA come from the germline V gene. V dropped 2 bases and J dropped 3; count of bases not matched to a gene: 3. This CDR3 is CSVELTSVYNEQFF. The CDR3 nucleotides read TGCAGCGTTGAACTGACTAGCGTCTACAATGAGCAGTTCTTC.

The sample holds a few counts of this clonotype. CDR3 in amino acids: CASSPLGSNEQFF. The CDR3 coding sequence is TGTGCCAGCAGCCCCCTGGGATCTAATGAGCAGTTCTTC. The chain uses TRBV3-1 and TRBJ2-1; D is unresolved. The CDR3 runs 13 residues. CDR1 and CDR2 (germline): LGHDT, YNNKEL (reference sequence). Trimming took 4 bases from V and 7 from J, leaving 11 bases between them.

The J gene is TRBJ2-2, the V gene TRBV5-1; 11 bases map to TRBD2. Germline V gene sequence: CDR1 SGHRS, CDR2 YFSETQ. V lost 0 bases, J lost 3 bases, and 1 base stayed unmatched. CDR3 size: 16 residues. The CDR3 region is CASSLELAGDTGELFF. In DNA, the CDR3 is TGCGCCAGCAGCTTGGAACTAGCGGGAGACACCGGGGAGCTGTTTTTT. Drawing the rest from reference TRBV5-1 and TRBJ2-2, the complete variable domain is KAGVTQTPRYLIKTRGQQVTLSCSPISGHRSVSWYQQTPGQGLQFLFEYFSETQRNKGNFPGRFSGRQFSNSRSEMNVSTLELGDSALYLCASSLELAGDTGELFFGEGSRLTVL.

This clonotype was picked up a small number of times. The chain carries TRBV4-1 and TRBJ2-2, with a weak D call TRBD1 (6 bases). V was shortened by 3 bases and J by 6 bases, with 17 bases between the two germline ends. Germline CDR1 reads MGHRA; CDR2 reads YSYEKL. The CDR3 covers 16 residues. The CDR3 reads CASSQYRVFTAGELFF. CDR3 sequence (DNA): TGCGCCAGCAGCCAGTACAGGGTGTTTACCGCCGGGGAGCTGTTTTTT.

This clonotype has only a few counts. The chain combines TRBV7-9 with TRBJ2-7; 7 positions agree with TRBD1. Germline trimming cut 1 base from V and 2 bases from J; bases unmatched to any gene: 5. This CDR3 has 15 amino acids. CDR1 is SEHNR and CDR2 is FQNEAQ in the germline V gene (reference sequence). The CDR3 here is CASSLVGGSAYEQYF. The CDR3 DNA sequence: TGTGCCAGCAGCTTAGTAGGGGGCTCTGCCTACGAGCAGTACTTC.

The V gene is TRBV9, the J gene TRBJ2-1, with 9 bases aligning to TRBD2. The CDR3 extends over 17 amino acids. Germline-derived CDR1 and CDR2 are SGDLS and YYNGEE. V gave up 2 bases and J gave up 7 bases; unmatched junction bases: 13. The CDR3 DNA is TGTGCCAGCAGCGTCCCTTCAGGCGGGAGGGGTTTAAATGAGCAGTTCTTC. Residues: CASSVPSGGRGLNEQFF.

This clonotype was seen a few times. The chain recombines TRBV5-6 with TRBJ1-5; 11 nucleotides agree with TRBD1. Germline V lookup: CDR1 SGHDT, CDR2 YYEEEE. J was trimmed by 3 bases and V by 3 bases; bases with no gene match: 2. The CDR3 length is 15 residues. CDR3 coding DNA: TGTGCCAGCAGCTCGGGACAGGGGGTCAATCAGCCCCAGCATTTT. Residues: CASSSGQGVNQPQHF. Looking up the rest from reference TRBV5-6 and TRBJ1-5 gives the full variable domain: DAGVTQSPTHLIKTRGQQVTLRCSPKSGHDTVSWYQQALGQGPQFIFQYYEEEERQRGNFPDRFSGHQFPNYSSELNVNALLLGDSALYLCASSSGQGVNQPQHFGDGTRLSIL.

A note on this clonotype: One junction end does not reproduce the germline sequence, and a read error may be involved. The chain links TRBV5-1 to TRBJ2-1; TRBD2 might be the D (6 bases). CDR3 length: 14 amino acids. Per the germline V gene, CDR1 is SGHRS and CDR2 is YFSETQ. The CDR3, as DNA: TGCGCCAGCACCTTGGGGGGTAGCGACGATGAGCAGTTCTTC. It yields the protein CASTLGGSDDEQFF.

This clonotype came up a few times. This chain links TRBV20-1 with TRBJ2-1; 7 nucleotides agree with TRBD2. The germline gives CDR1 DFQATT, CDR2 SNEGSKA (reference sequence). V was pared by 7 bases and J by 0 bases, with 3 bases of the junction left unmatched. This CDR3 contains 13 residues. The CDR3 sequence is CSGPSGSYNEQFF. The CDR3 DNA reads as TGCAGTGGTCCTAGCGGCTCCTACAATGAGCAGTTCTTC.